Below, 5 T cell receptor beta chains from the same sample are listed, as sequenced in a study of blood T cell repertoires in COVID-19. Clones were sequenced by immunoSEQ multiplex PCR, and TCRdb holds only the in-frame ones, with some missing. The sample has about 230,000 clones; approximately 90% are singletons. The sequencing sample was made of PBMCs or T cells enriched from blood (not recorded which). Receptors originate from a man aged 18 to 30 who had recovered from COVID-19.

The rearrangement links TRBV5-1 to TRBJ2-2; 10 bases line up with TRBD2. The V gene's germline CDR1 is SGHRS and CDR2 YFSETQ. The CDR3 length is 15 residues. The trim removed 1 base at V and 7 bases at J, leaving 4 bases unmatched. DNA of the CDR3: TGCGCCAGCAGCTTGTCAGCTAGCGGGAGCGGGGAGCTGTTTTTT. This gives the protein CASSLSASGSGELFF.

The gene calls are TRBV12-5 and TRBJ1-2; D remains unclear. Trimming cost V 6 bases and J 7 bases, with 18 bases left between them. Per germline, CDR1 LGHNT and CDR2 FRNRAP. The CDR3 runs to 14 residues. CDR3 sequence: CASGPVLGVFGYTF. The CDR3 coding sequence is TGTGCTAGTGGCCCAGTACTCGGGGTTTTTGGCTACACCTTC.

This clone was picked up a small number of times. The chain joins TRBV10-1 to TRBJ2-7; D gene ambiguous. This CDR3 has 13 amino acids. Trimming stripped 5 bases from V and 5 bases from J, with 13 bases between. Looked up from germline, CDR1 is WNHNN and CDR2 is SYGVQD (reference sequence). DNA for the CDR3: TGCGCCAGCAGTAAAGGTGGAGTCAACGAGCAGTACTTC. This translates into CASSKGGVNEQYF.

The CDR3 loop reads CASSLVGLDDYNEQFF. In DNA, the CDR3 is TGTGCCAGCAGCTTAGTAGGACTCGACGACTACAATGAGCAGTTCTTC. This chain connects TRBV7-8 to TRBJ2-1; D perhaps matches TRBD2 (5 bases). V was clipped by 1 base and J by 3 bases, with 13 bases between them. Germline V gene data show CDR1 as SGHVS and CDR2 as FQNEAQ. CDR3 length equals 16 residues.

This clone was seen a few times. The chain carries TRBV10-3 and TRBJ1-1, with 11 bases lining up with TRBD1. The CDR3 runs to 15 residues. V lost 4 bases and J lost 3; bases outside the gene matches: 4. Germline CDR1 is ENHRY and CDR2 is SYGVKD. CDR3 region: CAISGTGGFYTEAFF. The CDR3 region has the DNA TGTGCCATCAGTGGGACAGGGGGCTTCTACACTGAAGCTTTCTTT.